This T cell receptor (beta chain) comes out of a study of blood T cell repertoires in COVID-19. Study summary: COVID-19 samples, acute and convalescent, were from the United States, Italy and Spain. Sources were T cells, B-cell-depleted T cells, or PBMCs; the material itself was cDNA or gDNA.

In the source study's methods: Estimated nucleated cell counts came from reference gene primer amplification. Repertoires were generated with immunoSEQ multiplex PCR, while TCRdb's copy carries only in-frame clones and drops some. The D gene and trimming were derived from the DNA, and the V and J assignments and clone size from that table. The table lists tens of thousands of clones, roughly nine tenths of them singletons. This CDR3 is built from 13 residues. The ends were cut back, 7 bases at V and 5 bases at J, with 13 bases in the middle. The germline gives CDR1 KGHDR, CDR2 SFDVKD. This receptor was obtained from a human donor in a cohort sampled during active COVID-19. The chain joins TRBV24-1 to TRBJ1-1; D call uncertain. Source material: peripheral blood. The CDR3 sequence: CATRMGDGTEAFF. CDR3 nucleotides: TGTGCCACCAGAATGGGCGACGGTACTGAAGCTTTCTTT.